This TCR beta chain was profiled in a study of blood T cell repertoires in COVID-19. Study details: In each case, the material was cDNA or gDNA derived from T cells, B-cell-depleted T cells, or PBMCs.

Contact with a PCR-confirmed or clinician-diagnosed COVID-19 case occurred within 2 weeks of entry. J lost 5 bases, V lost 5 bases, and 9 bases had no gene match. Germline assignment: CDR1 SGHAT and CDR2 FQNNGV. The CDR3 length is 17 residues. Some clones are missing from TCRdb's copy, which holds only in-frame ones; the method was immunoSEQ multiplex PCR. Of approximately 270,000 clones listed, around 90% are singletons. This rearrangement joins TRBV11-2 to TRBJ2-3, with TRBD2 matching 14 bases. The TCR sequence derives from a man aged 40-49 years who had been exposed to COVID-19. Specimen: PBMCs or T cells enriched from blood (not recorded which). The CDR3 is CASSPRGTSGSGDTQYF. In DNA, the CDR3 is TGTGCCAGCAGCCCCAGGGGGACTAGCGGGAGTGGAGATACGCAGTATTTT.